The 32 T cell receptor beta chains presented below share a single source sample, sequenced in a study of T cells after yellow fever vaccination. TCRdb re-derived calls from the 5' RACE reads in MiXCR, one entry per CDR3 protein. Of about 260,000 distinct CDR3 sequences listed, over 10% are singletons. This specimen was CD4+ T cells sorted from PBMCs, taken 45 days after the yellow fever booster vaccination. All receptors derive from a man younger than 40 who received the YFV17D yellow fever vaccine.

V is TRBV6-1 and J is TRBJ2-1; D gene unclear. Looked up from germline, CDR1 is MNHNS and CDR2 is SASEGT. The CDR3 contains 16 residues. The germline V and J ends were trimmed by 1 base and 1 base, with 11 bases remaining between them. CDR3 amino acids: CASSEVWDRSYNEQFF. CDR3 DNA sequence: TGTGCCAGCAGTGAAGTGTGGGATAGGTCCTACAATGAGCAGTTCTTC.

As regards this clonotype: The junction differs from germline at one of its ends, possibly a read error. The V gene is TRBV24-1, the J gene TRBJ2-6, with D possibly TRBD2 on 7 matching bases. Germline V gene data show CDR1 as KGHDR and CDR2 as SFDVKD. The CDR3 runs 15 residues. The CDR3 coding sequence is TGTTCCACCGCACAGGGAGGGCAAGGGGCCAACGTCCTGACTTTC. Its translation: CSTAQGGQGANVLTF.

This clonotype was counted many times. The chain joins TRBV7-2 to TRBJ1-5, with no clear D. Trimming shortened V by 2 bases and J by 0 bases, and 11 bases separated the two germline ends. Per the germline V gene, CDR1 is SGHTA and CDR2 is FQGNSA. This CDR3 has 16 residues. The CDR3 DNA reads as TGTGCCAGCAGCTTACTTGCCGGGGTTAGCAATCAGCCCCAGCATTTT. Translated, it gives CASSLLAGVSNQPQHF.

Many counts were recorded for this clonotype. The rearrangement uses TRBV20-1 and TRBJ2-5, with D hard to call. From germline, CDR1 is DFQATT and CDR2 SNEGSKA (reference sequence). This CDR3 spans 11 amino acids. With 3 bases removed from V and 9 bases from J, the gap between germline ends came to 11 bases. The CDR3 is CSARDGAAQYF. The CDR3 nucleotides are TGCAGTGCTAGGGACGGCGCGGCCCAGTACTTC.

The chain employs TRBV7-9 and TRBJ2-1, with TRBD2 as a possible D gene (5 bases). Germline assignment: CDR1 SEHNR and CDR2 FQNEAQ (reference sequence). There are 15 residues in the CDR3. Trimming shortened V by 5 bases and J by 6 bases, and 17 bases separated the two germline ends. The CDR3 bases are TGTGCCAGCAGCCACCATGTCGACTACGGCAATGAGCAGTTCTTC. Amino acids: CASSHHVDYGNEQFF.

This clonotype has a handful of counts. The CDR3 here is CASSPRVGGSYNEQFF. CDR3 bases: TGCGCCAGCAGCCCCCGGGTTGGGGGCTCCTACAATGAGCAGTTCTTC. This chain links TRBV4-3 with TRBJ2-1; D may match TRBD1 or TRBD2 (5 bases each). The CDR3 has 16 amino acids. The germline V gene encodes CDR1 LGHNA and CDR2 YSLEER. V lost 4 bases to trimming and J lost 0 bases, with 13 bases between them.

The rearrangement joins TRBV20-1 to TRBJ2-5, with D perhaps given as TRBD1 or TRBD2 (5 bases each). Germline V gives CDR1 DFQATT, CDR2 SNEGSKA (reference sequence). The V and J ends lost 6 bases and 5 bases respectively, with 19 bases between them. CDR3 length: 14 residues. Here the CDR3 reads CSAPRDPGGETQYF. The CDR3 DNA reads TGCAGTGCGCCACGGGACCCCGGTGGCGAGACCCAGTACTTC.

V usage is TRBV5-1 and J usage is TRBJ2-2; D is unclear. Germline assignment: CDR1 SGHRS and CDR2 YFSETQ. The germline V and J ends were trimmed by 4 bases and 5 bases, with 9 bases remaining between them. The CDR3 consists of 13 residues. In DNA, the CDR3 is TGCGCCAGCAGCCCCTTCGGTACCGGGGAGCTGTTTTTT. This sequence encodes CASSPFGTGELFF.

This clonotype was seen more than once but under ten times. The chain combines TRBV29-1 with TRBJ2-7; TRBD1 matches 7 bases. J gave up 2 bases and V 6 bases, and 7 bases lay outside the gene matches. This CDR3 has 13 amino acids. Germline V CDR1 and CDR2: SQVTM, ANQGSEA. This CDR3 reads CSVDLGGTYEQYF. The DNA of the CDR3 is TGCAGCGTAGACTTAGGGGGCACCTACGAGCAGTACTTC.

This clonotype showed up many times. V usage is TRBV12-3 or TRBV12-4 and J usage is TRBJ1-3; D is ambiguous. The length of the CDR3 is 13 residues. V lost 6 bases to trimming and J lost 4 bases, with 10 bases between them. CDR3 region: CASSPPGGNTIYF. CDR3 bases: TGTGCCAGCAGCCCTCCGGGGGGAAACACCATATATTTT.

J is TRBJ2-4 and V is TRBV5-1, with D unresolved. Germline CDR1 reads SGHRS; CDR2 reads YFSETQ. Between the trimmed V and J ends, which lost 1 base and 8 bases, there was a span of 13 bases. CDR3 length: 14 amino acids. The CDR3: CASSLRLFDDIQYF. For the CDR3, the DNA is TGCGCCAGCAGCTTGAGGCTCTTTGATGACATTCAGTACTTC.

This clonotype was seen a few times. J is TRBJ2-6 and V is TRBV23-1, with TRBD1 identical over 9 bases. TRBV23-1 is marked as an open reading frame, function uncertain. CDR3 length equals 17 residues. V lost 11 bases to trimming and J lost 1 base; unmatched junction nucleotides: 12. The CDR3 sequence is CAETFPQGASGANVLTF. The CDR3 region has the DNA TGCGCCGAGACGTTCCCACAGGGGGCTTCTGGGGCCAACGTCCTGACTTTC.

V and J are TRBV14 and TRBJ2-2, with 13 bases fitting TRBD2. The J segment lost 7 bases and the V segment lost 4 bases, leaving 3 bases of the junction unmatched. Looked up from germline, CDR1 is SGHDN and CDR2 is FVKESK. This CDR3 is 15 amino acids long. This CDR3 is CASSLRTSGSGELFF. The CDR3 region has the DNA TGTGCCAGCAGCCTACGGACTAGCGGGAGCGGGGAGCTGTTTTTT.

The rearrangement uses TRBV7-8 and TRBJ2-7; perhaps TRBD1 as D (5 bases). This CDR3 contains 14 residues. V lost 3 bases and J lost 1, with 10 bases in between. Germline CDR1 SGHVS, CDR2 FQNEAQ. CDR3 in amino acids: CASSLNRPSYEQYF. As DNA, the CDR3 is TGTGCCAGCAGCTTGAACAGGCCATCCTACGAGCAGTACTTC. Complete variable domain (other parts from reference TRBV7-8 and TRBJ2-7): GAGVSQSPRYKVAKRGQDVALRCDPISGHVSLFWYQQALGQGPEFLTYFQNEAQLDKSGLPSDRFFAERPEGSVSTLKIQRTQQEDSAVYLCASSLNRPSYEQYFGPGTRLTVT.

This chain links TRBV9 with TRBJ2-3; D assignment may be TRBD1 or TRBD2 (7 bases each). This CDR3 has 14 residues. Germline CDR1 reads SGDLS; CDR2 reads YYNGEE. V gave up 1 base and J gave up 6 bases, with 12 bases separating them. The CDR3 region is CASSVQGGKDTQYF. The DNA for the CDR3 is TGTGCCAGCAGCGTACAGGGGGGGAAGGATACGCAGTATTTT.

This clonotype turned up a few times. The V and J genes are TRBV29-1 and TRBJ2-5; D is unresolved. The CDR3 totals 11 residues. Trimming removed 4 bases at V and 5 bases at J, with 8 bases between. Germline values: CDR1 SQVTM, CDR2 ANQGSEA. The CDR3: CSVVLLETQYF. Written as DNA, the CDR3 is TGCAGCGTTGTTCTTCTCGAGACCCAGTACTTC.

There are many counts of this clonotype. This rearrangement joins TRBV20-1 to TRBJ2-1; D is perhaps TRBD1 (5 bases). CDR1 DFQATT and CDR2 SNEGSKA come from the germline V gene (reference sequence). The CDR3 covers 12 residues. The CDR3 nucleotides are TGCAGCCTTGGGGCCTGGATTAATGAGCAGTTCTTC. Its translation: CSLGAWINEQFF.

The rearrangement joins TRBV20-1 to TRBJ2-5, with D unclear. CDR1 is DFQATT, CDR2 SNEGSKA, per germline (reference sequence). V was pared by 3 bases and J by 4 bases, with 12 bases between. This CDR3 is built from 13 residues. CDR3 amino acids: CSARPLVVETQYF. The DNA of the CDR3 is TGCAGTGCTAGGCCCTTAGTTGTAGAGACCCAGTACTTC.

V gene TRBV5-1 combines with J gene TRBJ2-7; maybe TRBD2 (6 bases). The germline V gene has CDR1 SGHRS and CDR2 YFSETQ. CDR3 length: 16 residues. Trimming removed 0 bases from V and 0 bases from J, with 13 bases in between. Here the CDR3 reads CASSLGVADHSYEQYF. CDR3 coding DNA: TGCGCCAGCAGCTTGGGAGTAGCGGATCACTCCTACGAGCAGTACTTC.

This clonotype was detected only a few times. The chain is built from TRBV4-3 and TRBJ2-1; 7 bases line up with TRBD2. In germline, CDR1 is LGHNA, CDR2 YSLEER. The CDR3 consists of 15 residues. J gave up 15 bases and V 1 base, and 15 bases lay outside the gene matches. The CDR3 region is CASSQGSGRAGAPFF. In DNA form, the CDR3 reads TGCGCCAGCAGCCAAGGCTCAGGTCGGGCGGGAGCCCCGTTCTTC.

CDR3 sequence: CASSRDTDQPQHF. In nucleotides, the CDR3 is TGTGCCAGCAGCCGTGACACGGATCAGCCCCAGCATTTT. The V and J genes are TRBV7-9 and TRBJ1-5; D call uncertain. V gave up 5 bases and J gave up 5 bases, with 10 bases separating them. The germline V gene encodes CDR1 SEHNR and CDR2 FQNEAQ (reference sequence). The CDR3 runs 13 residues.

The genes are TRBV20-1 and TRBJ2-7, with TRBD1 matching over 7 bases. The CDR3 extends over 12 amino acids. CDR1 is DFQATT and CDR2 is SNEGSKA in the germline V gene (reference sequence). With V trimmed by 3 bases and J by 3 bases, 2 bases remained unmatched. The CDR3 loop reads CSASPGGYEQYF. CDR3 nucleotide sequence: TGCAGTGCTAGCCCAGGGGGCTACGAGCAGTACTTC.

This clonotype occurred a few times. V and J are TRBV29-1 and TRBJ2-2, with D perhaps matching TRBD1 (5 bases). The CDR3 contains 14 residues. V was shortened by 7 bases and J by 2 bases, with 14 bases between the two germline ends. CDR1 is SQVTM and CDR2 is ANQGSEA in the germline V gene. CDR3 sequence: CSAQGFANTGELFF. The CDR3 bases are TGCAGCGCTCAGGGTTTCGCAAACACCGGGGAGCTGTTTTTT.

The table lists this clonotype with a few counts. The chain carries TRBV12-3 or TRBV12-4 and TRBJ2-1; 14 bases agree with TRBD2. The CDR3 is 15 residues long. V lost 3 bases and J lost 9; bases outside the gene matches: 4. The DNA for the CDR3 is TGTGCCAGCAGTTTTAGACTAGCGGGAGGGACTGAGCAGTTCTTC. Encoded protein: CASSFRLAGGTEQFF.

This clonotype has just a few counts. This chain links TRBV6-2 or TRBV6-3 with TRBJ2-7, with 9 bases fitting TRBD1. This CDR3 has 13 amino acids. V was pared by 7 bases and J by 3 bases, with 4 bases of the junction left unmatched. The germline gives CDR1 MNHEY, CDR2 SVGEGT. The CDR3 loop reads CASNGQGFYEQYF. CDR3 sequence (DNA): TGTGCCAGCAACGGACAGGGGTTCTACGAGCAGTACTTC.

J is TRBJ1-1 and V is TRBV6-5, with no clear D. V was trimmed by 6 bases and J by 3 bases, leaving 5 bases between them. CDR1 is MNHEY and CDR2 is SVGAGI in the germline V gene. The CDR3 contains 11 residues. This CDR3 is CASREDTEAFF. CDR3 nucleotides: TGTGCCAGCAGGGAGGACACTGAAGCTTTCTTT.

The chain uses TRBV20-1 and TRBJ1-4; D uncertain. The CDR3 loop spans 12 amino acids. V was cut by 4 bases and J by 3 bases, with 6 bases left in between. The germline V gene encodes CDR1 DFQATT and CDR2 SNEGSKA (reference sequence). In DNA form, the CDR3 reads TGCAGTGCTATGGGAGCTAATGAAAAACTGTTTTTT. Its protein is CSAMGANEKLFF.

The genes are TRBV27 and TRBJ1-6; a weak D match, TRBD1 (5 bases). The germline V and J ends were trimmed by 8 bases and 7 bases, with 24 bases remaining between them. Germline V gives CDR1 MNHEY, CDR2 SMNVEV (reference sequence). The CDR3 consists of 17 residues. This chain's CDR3 is CASGGYYRTTGNSPLHF. Here the CDR3 DNA reads TGTGCCAGCGGGGGGTACTACAGGACGACGGGAAATTCACCCCTCCACTTT.

V and J are TRBV20-1 and TRBJ2-7; TRBD2 aligns across 8 bases. V dropped 4 bases and J dropped 0; count of bases not matched to a gene: 2. Germline CDR1 DFQATT, CDR2 SNEGSKA (reference sequence). The CDR3 contains 13 residues. The CDR3 protein is CSANAGGSYEQYF. The CDR3 coding sequence is TGCAGTGCTAATGCGGGAGGCTCCTACGAGCAGTACTTC.

The chain links TRBV12-3 or TRBV12-4 to TRBJ1-1; D is perhaps TRBD1 (6 bases). V lost 3 bases, J lost 10 bases, and 15 bases lay in between. The CDR3 runs 13 residues. CDR3 sequence reads: CASSFLVQGRAFF. Written as DNA, the CDR3 is TGTGCCAGCAGTTTTTTGGTACAGGGACGAGCTTTCTTT.

This clonotype was counted at least ten times. This chain connects TRBV7-2 to TRBJ1-1, with a weak D call TRBD1 (6 bases). Between the trimmed V and J ends, which lost 1 base and 0 bases, there was a span of 12 bases. The V gene's germline CDR1 is SGHTA and CDR2 FQGNSA. The CDR3 has 16 residues. The CDR3 sequence is CASSLDGQLMNTEAFF. The CDR3 DNA reads as TGTGCCAGCAGCTTAGACGGACAGCTCATGAACACTGAAGCTTTCTTT.

CDR3 nucleotides: TGTGCCACCAGTGACACAAAAAGGGGGCTCTTGGATGAGCAGTTCTTC. It is translated as CATSDTKRGLLDEQFF. The V and J genes are TRBV24-1 and TRBJ2-1; 7 nucleotides align to TRBD1. The V gene's germline CDR1 is KGHDR and CDR2 SFDVKD. The length of the CDR3 is 16 residues. The trim removed 4 bases at V and 8 bases at J, leaving 13 bases unmatched.